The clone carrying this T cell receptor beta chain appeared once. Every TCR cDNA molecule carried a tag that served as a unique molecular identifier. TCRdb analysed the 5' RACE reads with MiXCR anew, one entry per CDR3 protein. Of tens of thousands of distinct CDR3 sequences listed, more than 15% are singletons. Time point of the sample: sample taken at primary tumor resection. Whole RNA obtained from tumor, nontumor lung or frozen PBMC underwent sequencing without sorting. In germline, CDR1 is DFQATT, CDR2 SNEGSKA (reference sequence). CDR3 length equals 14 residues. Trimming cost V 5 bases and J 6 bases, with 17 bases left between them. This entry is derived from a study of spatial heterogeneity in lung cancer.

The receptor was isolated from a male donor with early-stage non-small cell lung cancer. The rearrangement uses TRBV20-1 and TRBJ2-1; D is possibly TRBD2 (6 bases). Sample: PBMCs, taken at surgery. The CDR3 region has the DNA TGCAGTGCTCCGAGGGGAGGCGCGTCCAATGAGCAGTTCTTC. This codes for CSAPRGGASNEQFF.